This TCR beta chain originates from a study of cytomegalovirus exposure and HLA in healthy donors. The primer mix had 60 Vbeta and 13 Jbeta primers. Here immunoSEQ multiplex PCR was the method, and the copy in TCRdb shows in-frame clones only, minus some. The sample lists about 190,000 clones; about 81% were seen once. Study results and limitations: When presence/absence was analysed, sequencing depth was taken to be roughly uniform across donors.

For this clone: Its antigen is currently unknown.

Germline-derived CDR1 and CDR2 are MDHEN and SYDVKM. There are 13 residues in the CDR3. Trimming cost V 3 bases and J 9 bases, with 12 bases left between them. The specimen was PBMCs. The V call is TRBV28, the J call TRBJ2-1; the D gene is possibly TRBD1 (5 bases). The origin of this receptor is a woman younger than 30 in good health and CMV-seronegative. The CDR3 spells CASSLGLGGEQFF. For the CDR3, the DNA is TGTGCCAGCAGTTTGGGGCTCGGCGGTGAGCAGTTCTTC.